This entry lists 7 T cell receptor beta chains sequenced from one sample in a study of blood T cell dynamics during melanoma immunotherapy. As to time point: week 3, after first cycle of checkpoint inhibitor. Measured with immunoSEQ multiplex PCR; TCRdb has only the in-frame clones, and not every one. The sample contains 14,000 to 15,000 clones, around nine tenths of which appear only once. The sample in question was blood, obtained from a patient treated with checkpoint blockade. These receptors all stem from a human donor with melanoma.

This chain links TRBV18 with TRBJ2-7, with D perhaps TRBD2 (5 bases). CDR1 is KGHSH, CDR2 LQKENI, per germline. The CDR3 runs to 14 residues. V dropped 2 bases and J dropped 7 bases, with 15 bases sitting between them. Here the CDR3 reads CASSPNGRAWEQYF. As DNA, the CDR3 is TGTGCCAGCTCACCAAATGGGCGGGCCTGGGAGCAGTACTTC.

V usage is TRBV9 and J usage is TRBJ2-7; 14 bases fit TRBD2. J was trimmed by 7 bases and V by 0 bases; bases with no gene match: 3. CDR1 is SGDLS, CDR2 YYNGEE, per germline. The CDR3 loop spans 15 amino acids. CDR3 loop: CASSVEGTSGREQYF. The CDR3 DNA follows: TGTGCCAGCAGCGTAGAAGGGACTAGCGGGAGAGAGCAGTACTTC.

V usage is TRBV7-3 and J usage is TRBJ2-5; 8 bases line up with TRBD1. Trimming cost V 3 bases and J 5 bases; bases outside gene matches: 8. From germline, CDR1 is SGHTA and CDR2 FQGTGA. This CDR3 has 15 amino acids. CDR3 bases: TGTGCCAGCAGCTTCGCCGGGACAGGCAGCGAGACCCAGTACTTC. As protein: CASSFAGTGSETQYF.

V usage is TRBV27 and J usage is TRBJ2-1; unclear D gene. Per the germline V gene, CDR1 is MNHEY and CDR2 is SMNVEV (reference sequence). The CDR3 is 12 amino acids. Between the trimmed V and J ends, which lost 2 bases and 15 bases, there was a span of 14 bases. The CDR3 DNA is TGTGCCAGCAGTTTAAGACCAGGCAGGCCGTTCTTC. Encoded protein: CASSLRPGRPFF.

Remarks on this clone: An end of the junction does not agree with germline; a read error may underlie this. The same CDR3 arises from other DNA sequences in this sample as well. The J gene is TRBJ2-5, the V gene TRBV7-2; the D is unclear. The CDR3 has 14 residues. Germline CDR1 and CDR2: SGHTA and FQGNSA. CDR3 bases: TGTGCCAGTAGCTTAGCCGGTCTGGGAGAGACCCAGTACTTC. Translation gives CASSLAGLGETQYF.

The V call is TRBV19, the J call TRBJ2-1, with TRBD2 matching 10 bases. With 3 bases clipped from V and 0 bases from J, the junction kept 11 bases outside the gene matches. CDR1 is LNHDA, CDR2 SQIVND, per germline (reference sequence). The CDR3 contains 19 residues. The CDR3 DNA reads TGTGCCAGTAGTATCGAGATAGCGGGAGGCGCGAGCTCCTACAATGAGCAGTTCTTC. It yields the protein CASSIEIAGGASSYNEQFF.

This rearrangement joins TRBV30 to TRBJ1-5; the match to TRBD1 covers 7 bases. This CDR3 has 19 amino acids. Germline V lookup: CDR1 GTSNPN, CDR2 SVGIG (reference sequence). Trimming cost V 2 bases and J 2 bases; bases outside gene matches: 18. In DNA form, the CDR3 reads TGTGCCTGGAGTAGCAGCCGAACCAAACAGGGGAATGGCAATCAGCCCCAGCATTTT. This codes for CAWSSSRTKQGNGNQPQHF.